Listed here are 14 T cell receptor beta chains from one sample, sequenced in a study of early T cells in non-severe SARS-CoV-2 infection. TCRdb re-called the 5' RACE reads with MiXCR, one entry per CDR3 protein. The sample holds about 33,000 distinct CDR3 sequences, less than 5.5% seen once. What was sequenced was whole blood. These receptors originate from an adult who was a healthcare worker with PCR-confirmed SARS-CoV-2 infection or an uninfected control (not recorded which).

This clonotype has more than one count but fewer than ten. The chain joins TRBV2 to TRBJ1-5; maybe TRBD1 (5 bases). V was shortened by 3 bases and J by 0 bases, with 18 bases between the two germline ends. In germline, CDR1 is SNHLY, CDR2 FYNNEI. The CDR3 is made up of 18 amino acids. CDR3 in amino acids: CASSEGGTNFYSNQPQHF. The CDR3 DNA follows: TGTGCCAGCAGTGAGGGGGGGACTAACTTTTATAGCAATCAGCCCCAGCATTTT.

This clonotype has more than one count but fewer than ten. The rearrangement links TRBV5-1 to TRBJ1-1, with 8 nucleotides matching TRBD1. The CDR3 sequence is 14 residues long. The V and J ends lost 3 bases and 3 bases, in that order; junction bases with no gene match: 4. The germline V gene encodes CDR1 SGHRS and CDR2 YFSETQ. The CDR3 spells CASSYSGGDTEAFF. The CDR3 DNA sequence: TGCGCCAGCAGCTATTCAGGGGGCGACACTGAAGCTTTCTTT.

This clonotype was counted ten times or more. The chain employs TRBV2 and TRBJ2-3; D not certain. The germline V and J ends were trimmed by 6 bases and 0 bases, with 10 bases remaining between them. The CDR3 extends over 14 amino acids. The germline gives CDR1 SNHLY, CDR2 FYNNEI. The CDR3 is CASRNTASTDTQYF. In DNA form, the CDR3 reads TGTGCCAGCAGAAACACAGCTAGCACAGATACGCAGTATTTT. Full variable domain (rest looked up from reference TRBV2 and TRBJ2-3): EPEVTQTPSHQVTQMGQEVILRCVPISNHLYFYWYRQILGQKVEFLVSFYNNEISEKSEIFDDQFSVERPDGSNFTLKIRSTKLEDSAMYFCASRNTASTDTQYFGPGTRLTVL.

The chain uses TRBV29-1 and TRBJ1-2; D is undetermined. V was shortened by 1 base and J by 13 bases, with 16 bases between the two germline ends. CDR3 length: 12 residues. Germline lookup yields CDR1 SQVTM and CDR2 ANQGSEA. The CDR3, as DNA: TGCAGCGTTGAAGGGACGGGCGCTAAAAGCACCTTC. This translates into CSVEGTGAKSTF.

Ten or more counts support this clonotype. This chain links TRBV7-2 with TRBJ2-7; a weak D match, TRBD2 (5 bases). V was shortened by 5 bases and J by 3 bases, with 14 bases between the two germline ends. This CDR3 is 14 amino acids long. Germline values: CDR1 SGHTA, CDR2 FQGNSA. The CDR3 DNA sequence: TGTGCCAGCAGCCCAGACTACGGAGGCTACGAGCAGTACTTC. This encodes CASSPDYGGYEQYF.

This clonotype was seen many times. This chain uses TRBV6-5 with TRBJ1-1; weak D call: TRBD1 (6 bases). Germline CDR1 and CDR2: MNHEY and SVGAGI. This CDR3 has 12 residues. Trimming took off 6 bases at V and 1 base at J, with 6 bases between the two ends. CDR3 residues: CASRGQNTEAFF. The CDR3 DNA reads TGTGCCAGCAGGGGACAGAACACTGAAGCTTTCTTT.

This clonotype has at least ten counts. The V and J genes are TRBV3-1 and TRBJ2-7; 10 nucleotides line up with TRBD2. This CDR3 comprises 15 residues. CDR1 is LGHDT, CDR2 YNNKEL, per germline (reference sequence). V lost 1 base, J lost 3 bases, and 3 bases stayed unmatched. The CDR3 reads CASSQGLAGLYEQYF. In nucleotides, the CDR3 is TGTGCCAGCAGCCAAGGACTAGCGGGCCTCTACGAGCAGTACTTC.

This clonotype was seen more than once but under ten times. This chain uses TRBV10-3 with TRBJ1-2; 8 positions match TRBD1. In germline, CDR1 is ENHRY, CDR2 SYGVKD. The V and J ends lost 7 bases and 0 bases, in that order; junction bases with no gene match: 10. The CDR3 loop spans 16 amino acids. CDR3 amino acids: CAITDQGQGANYGYTF. The CDR3 bases are TGTGCCATCACCGACCAAGGACAGGGAGCTAACTATGGCTACACCTTC.

The sample holds many counts of this clonotype. The rearrangement links TRBV6-1 to TRBJ2-1; tentatively, D is TRBD1 (5 bases). V shed 2 bases and J shed 3 bases, with 11 bases lying between them. This CDR3 spans 15 amino acids. The germline V gene encodes CDR1 MNHNS and CDR2 SASEGT. The CDR3 bases are TGTGCCAGCAGTGAACGGGCAGGGAACTACAATGAGCAGTTCTTC. Translating gives CASSERAGNYNEQFF.

This chain links TRBV5-6 with TRBJ2-5; no clear D gene. The CDR3 runs to 14 residues. CDR1 and CDR2 from the germline V gene are SGHDT and YYEEEE. Trimming stripped 2 bases from V and 0 bases from J, with 8 bases between. The CDR3 nucleotides read TGTGCCAGCAGCTTTGCGACGGACCAAGAGACCCAGTACTTC. Amino acid sequence: CASSFATDQETQYF.

This clonotype was recorded at least ten times. V is TRBV6-5 and J is TRBJ1-6; D is ambiguous. There are 14 residues in the CDR3. Trimming removed 0 bases from V and 8 bases from J, with 8 bases in between. CDR1 and CDR2 (germline): MNHEY, SVGAGI. The DNA of the CDR3 is TGTGCCAGCAGTTACTCCGGCGGGTATTCACCCCTCCACTTT. It is translated as CASSYSGGYSPLHF.

This clonotype was detected many times. The CDR3 here is CASSPPGGGYREQYF. The CDR3 region has the DNA TGTGCCAGCAGTCCCCCGGGGGGAGGTTACCGGGAGCAGTACTTC. The chain has TRBV28 and TRBJ2-7, with 7 bases lining up with TRBD2. Germline V gene data show CDR1 as MDHEN and CDR2 as SYDVKM. Unmatched junction bases numbered 14, after V lost 5 bases and J lost 7 bases. CDR3 length equals 15 residues.

This clonotype has more than one count but fewer than ten. The genes are TRBV11-2 and TRBJ2-1, with 8 bases aligning to TRBD1. The germline V gene encodes CDR1 SGHAT and CDR2 FQNNGV. This CDR3 is 14 amino acids long. After removal of 5 bases from V and 5 bases from J, the junction contained 5 bases not matched to a gene. The CDR3 nucleotides are TGTGCCAGCAGCAAGGGGACAGGAGACAATGAGCAGTTCTTC. Its translation: CASSKGTGDNEQFF.

This clonotype was seen at least ten times. The V and J genes are TRBV7-3 and TRBJ2-3; 10 bases match TRBD2. CDR1 is SGHTA, CDR2 FQGTGA, per germline. The J segment lost 2 bases and the V segment lost 2 bases, leaving 4 bases of the junction unmatched. The CDR3 runs 16 residues. The CDR3: CASSLASGGLTDTQYF. The CDR3 DNA is TGTGCCAGCAGCTTAGCTAGCGGGGGCCTCACAGATACGCAGTATTTT.